This T cell receptor (beta chain) was sequenced for a study of T-cell memory formation after mild COVID-19. Findings and limits, study-wide: The main location of contracting CD4+ clones was CM and EM, and that of contracting CD8+ clones was EMRA.

TCRdb processed the 5' RACE reads anew with MiXCR; each CDR3 protein has one entry. The sample consists of around 250,000 distinct CDR3 sequences, over 9% of them appearing once. This clonotype was recorded a few times. Its cognate antigen is unknown. V shed 3 bases and J shed 1 base, with 9 bases lying between them. This CDR3 has 14 residues. In germline, CDR1 is MNHEY, CDR2 SMNVEV (reference sequence). The TCR comes from a man younger than 30 who had mild COVID-19 (a few samples of this study predate the infection). Cell type and time point are not known. The sample consisted of PBMCs or a T cell subset sorted from them (not recorded which). The rearrangement joins TRBV27 to TRBJ1-1; the D is unclear. CDR3 in DNA: TGTGCCAGCAGTTTTCAGAGATGGAACACTGAAGCTTTCTTT. Its translation is CASSFQRWNTEAFF.